The 32 T cell receptor beta chains below come from one sample, sequenced in a study of blood T cell repertoires in COVID-19. Sequencing was performed with immunoSEQ multiplex PCR; in TCRdb, only in-frame clones are kept and a portion is missing. The data show under 100,000 clones, with around three quarters seen just once and less than 20% held by the top ten. The specimen sequenced was peripheral blood. Receptor source: a woman aged 80 or over with active or convalescent COVID-19.

This clone was picked up a small number of times. The CDR3 region is CASSLSGGQNTGELFF. In DNA, the CDR3 is TGTGCCAGCAGCTTAAGTGGGGGACAGAACACCGGGGAGCTGTTTTTT. V is TRBV7-2 and J is TRBJ2-2, with a possible D match to TRBD1 (6 bases). Germline CDR1 reads SGHTA; CDR2 reads FQGNSA. V lost 2 bases, J lost 1 base, and 11 bases lay in between. The CDR3 is made up of 16 amino acids.

This rearrangement joins TRBV24-1 to TRBJ2-1; the D is unclear. V was trimmed by 1 base and J by 7 bases, leaving 10 bases between them. The CDR3 is 14 amino acids. The germline V gene encodes CDR1 KGHDR and CDR2 SFDVKD. DNA of the CDR3: TGTGCCACCAGTGATTTAAGCCTAACTAATGAGCAGTTCTTC. Residues: CATSDLSLTNEQFF.

There are a few counts of this clone. The V gene is TRBV6-5, the J gene TRBJ1-1; D is unclear. The CDR3 has 13 amino acids. V lost 8 bases, J lost 3 bases, and 13 bases lay in between. CDR1 MNHEY and CDR2 SVGAGI come from the germline V gene. The CDR3 nucleotides read TGTGCCAGCGACGGGGTGCTGGACACTGAAGCTTTCTTT. This translates into CASDGVLDTEAFF.

The chain employs TRBV2 and TRBJ1-4; tentative D call: TRBD1 (6 bases). The CDR3 extends over 15 amino acids. Germline CDR1 SNHLY, CDR2 FYNNEI. The germline V and J ends were trimmed by 2 bases and 3 bases, with 10 bases remaining between them. The CDR3 DNA sequence: TGTGCCAGCAGTGAAACAGGGAGAGCTAATGAAAAACTGTTTTTT. It yields the protein CASSETGRANEKLFF.

The rearrangement uses TRBV6-9 and TRBJ2-7, with D unresolved. In germline, CDR1 is MNHGY, CDR2 SVAAGI. Trimming took 3 bases from V and 1 from J, leaving 16 bases between them. The CDR3 spans 16 residues. CDR3 DNA sequence: TGTGCCAGCAGTTACACCCCCCGCCCTATTTCCTACGAGCAGTACTTC. Its translation is CASSYTPRPISYEQYF.

About this clone: One end of the junction varies from germline; a read error may be responsible. The chain is built from TRBV6-5 and TRBJ1-6; possible D gene TRBD1, 5 bases. The CDR3 has 12 residues. Germline V lookup: CDR1 MNHEY, CDR2 SVGAGI. CDR3 DNA: TGTGCCAGCTCTGAGACAGTTCTTGCCCCTACGTTT. Encoded protein: CASSETVLAPTF.

The chain links TRBV5-1 to TRBJ2-1; 10 bases map to TRBD2. The V gene's germline CDR1 is SGHRS and CDR2 YFSETQ. The V gene end was trimmed by 8 bases and the J gene end by 7 bases; junction bases not matched to a gene: 6. The length of the CDR3 is 13 residues. The CDR3 loop reads CASEVAGGNEQFF. The CDR3 coding sequence is TGCGCCAGTGAAGTAGCGGGGGGTAATGAGCAGTTCTTC. Based on the CDR3 plus reference TRBV5-1 and TRBJ2-1, the full variable domain is KAGVTQTPRYLIKTRGQQVTLSCSPISGHRSVSWYQQTPGQGLQFLFEYFSETQRNKGNFPGRFSGRQFSNSRSEMNVSTLELGDSALYLCASEVAGGNEQFFGPGTRLTVL.

The V call is TRBV7-2, the J call TRBJ2-5; no clear D gene. Looked up from germline, CDR1 is SGHTA and CDR2 is FQGNSA. Trimming removed 5 bases from V and 5 bases from J, with 15 bases in between. The CDR3 extends over 14 amino acids. This chain's CDR3 is CASSKEVRPETQYF. CDR3 in DNA: TGTGCCAGCAGCAAAGAGGTCCGCCCTGAGACCCAGTACTTC. Based on the CDR3 plus reference TRBV7-2 and TRBJ2-5, the full variable domain is GAGVSQSPSNKVTEKGKDVELRCDPISGHTALYWYRQSLGQGLEFLIYFQGNSAPDKSGLPSDRFSAERTGGSVSTLTIQRTQQEDSAVYLCASSKEVRPETQYFGPGTRLLVL.

Points on this clone: Other DNA sequences of this sample code for an identical CDR3. The J gene is TRBJ2-5, the V gene TRBV7-2; 7 bases align to TRBD1. The CDR3 sequence is 14 residues long. The germline CDR1 and CDR2 sequences are SGHTA and FQGNSA. V lost 1 base, J lost 4 bases, and 3 bases stayed unmatched. This CDR3 reads CASSLGAGGETQYF. The CDR3 DNA reads as TGTGCCAGCAGCTTAGGGGCAGGGGGAGAGACCCAGTACTTC.

This rearrangement joins TRBV7-2 to TRBJ1-1; D gene uncertain. Germline V lookup: CDR1 SGHTA, CDR2 FQGNSA. This CDR3 region has 16 residues. V was clipped by 4 bases and J by 2 bases, with 17 bases between them. The CDR3 here is CASSSKAGRLNTEAFF. The DNA for the CDR3 is TGTGCCAGCAGCTCCAAAGCGGGCAGACTTAACACTGAAGCTTTCTTT.

Written as DNA, the CDR3 is TGCGCCAGCAGCCTCAGCGGGGCCACAGATACGCAGTATTTT. It yields the protein CASSLSGATDTQYF. The V gene is TRBV4-1, the J gene TRBJ2-3; 7 positions match TRBD2. V lost 4 bases, J lost 2 bases, and 3 bases stayed unmatched. Germline-derived CDR1 and CDR2 are MGHRA and YSYEKL. The CDR3 is 14 residues long.

This rearrangement joins TRBV7-2 to TRBJ1-6; 7 bases agree with TRBD1. This CDR3 has 16 residues. After removal of 5 bases from V and 8 bases from J, the junction contained 12 bases not matched to a gene. Germline loops: CDR1 SGHTA, CDR2 FQGNSA. The CDR3 DNA reads as TGTGCCAGCAGCCCTCTCTCCGGGACAGTATATTCACCCCTCCACTTT. Encoded protein: CASSPLSGTVYSPLHF.

This clone was seen more than once but under ten times. CDR3 protein: CASSYGTSLGEQYF. The CDR3 region has the DNA TGTGCCAGCAGCTACGGGACTAGCCTCGGGGAGCAGTACTTC. V gene TRBV13 combines with J gene TRBJ2-7; TRBD2 matches 9 bases. Germline V gene data show CDR1 as PRHDT and CDR2 as FYEKMQ (reference sequence). The V gene end was trimmed by 4 bases and the J gene end by 7 bases; junction bases not matched to a gene: 8. The CDR3 contains 14 residues.

V usage is TRBV7-2 and J usage is TRBJ1-2, with unresolved D. The CDR3 runs to 15 residues. V lost 1 base, J lost 7 bases, and 16 bases lay in between. Per germline, CDR1 SGHTA and CDR2 FQGNSA. CDR3 protein: CASSLDPLWASGYTF. The DNA of the CDR3 is TGTGCCAGCAGCTTAGATCCCCTTTGGGCCTCTGGCTACACCTTC.

The V gene is TRBV5-1, the J gene TRBJ1-4; D gene unclear. The V gene's germline CDR1 is SGHRS and CDR2 YFSETQ. This CDR3 is 14 amino acids long. Trimming cost V 0 bases and J 7 bases, with 10 bases left between them. This CDR3 is CASSLDGVSEKLFF. In nucleotides, the CDR3 is TGCGCCAGCAGCTTGGACGGGGTGTCTGAAAAACTGTTTTTT. Full variable domain (missing parts from reference TRBV5-1 and TRBJ1-4): KAGVTQTPRYLIKTRGQQVTLSCSPISGHRSVSWYQQTPGQGLQFLFEYFSETQRNKGNFPGRFSGRQFSNSRSEMNVSTLELGDSALYLCASSLDGVSEKLFFGSGTQLSVL.

This clone was counted a single time. The V and J genes are TRBV11-2 and TRBJ2-7, with TRBD1 matching over 10 bases. The CDR3 sequence is 15 residues long. V shed 5 bases and J 2 bases; nucleotides not matched to a gene: 6. CDR1 is SGHAT and CDR2 is FQNNGV in the germline V gene. CDR3 bases: TGTGCCAGCAGCGCGGGACAGGGGCCCACCTACGAGCAGTACTTC. It translates to CASSAGQGPTYEQYF. Supplemented by reference TRBV11-2 and TRBJ2-7, the full variable domain reads EAGVAQSPRYKIIEKRQSVAFWCNPISGHATLYWYQQILGQGPKLLIQFQNNGVVDDSQLPKDRFSAERLKGVDSTLKIQPAKLEDSAVYLCASSAGQGPTYEQYFGPGTRLTVT.

The CDR3 here is CASSLGKRGDTGELFF. In DNA form, the CDR3 reads TGTGCCAGCAGCTTGGGGAAGCGGGGGGACACCGGGGAGCTGTTTTTT. V and J are TRBV5-4 and TRBJ2-2; 9 positions match TRBD2. V dropped 0 bases and J dropped 3; count of bases not matched to a gene: 3. The CDR3 runs to 16 residues. Germline CDR1 SGHNT, CDR2 YYREEE (reference sequence). Full variable domain (remainder filled in from reference TRBV5-4 and TRBJ2-2): ETGVTQSPTHLIKTRGQQVTLRCSSQSGHNTVSWYQQALGQGPQFIFQYYREEENGRGNFPPRFSGLQFPNYSSELNVNALELDDSALYLCASSLGKRGDTGELFFGEGSRLTVL.

V and J are TRBV3-1 (or the pseudogene TRBV3-2) and TRBJ2-7; TRBD2 is a possible D gene (5 bases). Trimming took off 4 bases at V and 2 bases at J, with 12 bases between the two ends. The CDR3 covers 14 residues. The germline CDR1 and CDR2 sequences are LGHDT and YNNKEL (reference sequence). CDR3 in amino acids: CASSLYSGAYEQYF. The CDR3 DNA follows: TGTGCCAGCAGCCTATATTCCGGGGCCTACGAGCAGTACTTC.

The rearrangement links TRBV27 to TRBJ1-5; D is undetermined. CDR3 length equals 15 residues. From germline, CDR1 is MNHEY and CDR2 SMNVEV (reference sequence). V was clipped by 4 bases and J by 1 base, with 11 bases between them. CDR3: CASSSRMGSNQPQHF. The DNA of the CDR3 is TGTGCCAGCAGTTCCCGGATGGGCAGCAATCAGCCCCAGCATTTT.

This chain links TRBV12-3 or TRBV12-4 with TRBJ2-5; TRBD2 is a possible D gene (6 bases). The CDR3 is 13 amino acids. The V end was cut by 6 bases, the J end by 3 bases, with 11 bases between. The CDR3 reads CASRGGRKETQYF. CDR3 nucleotide sequence: TGTGCCAGCAGAGGAGGGAGAAAAGAGACCCAGTACTTC.

This clone has a count of ten or more. The J gene is TRBJ2-3, the V gene TRBV7-3, with D possibly matching TRBD1 (6 bases). The V and J ends lost 1 base and 2 bases respectively, with 10 bases between them. The CDR3 covers 15 residues. From germline, CDR1 is SGHTA and CDR2 FQGTGA. CDR3 sequence reads: CASSLRGGATDTQYF. The CDR3 bases are TGTGCCAGCAGCTTAAGAGGGGGTGCCACAGATACGCAGTATTTT.

The chain employs TRBV5-1 and TRBJ1-2; 9 nucleotides match TRBD1. Germline CDR1 is SGHRS and CDR2 is YFSETQ. The CDR3 runs 13 residues. V lost 4 bases to trimming and J lost 5 bases; unmatched junction nucleotides: 3. The CDR3 protein is CASSAGTGYGYTF. The CDR3 DNA sequence: TGCGCCAGCAGCGCCGGGACAGGGTATGGCTACACCTTC.

In its sample, this clone was seen once. V usage is TRBV5-1 and J usage is TRBJ2-3, with 7 bases lining up with TRBD1. V was pared by 0 bases and J by 0 bases, with 4 bases of the junction left unmatched. This CDR3 contains 16 residues. The germline CDR1 and CDR2 sequences are SGHRS and YFSETQ. The CDR3 sequence is CASSLGYRGSTDTQYF. CDR3 sequence (DNA): TGCGCCAGCAGCTTGGGGTACAGGGGTAGCACAGATACGCAGTATTTT. Filled out from reference TRBV5-1 and TRBJ2-3, the complete variable domain reads KAGVTQTPRYLIKTRGQQVTLSCSPISGHRSVSWYQQTPGQGLQFLFEYFSETQRNKGNFPGRFSGRQFSNSRSEMNVSTLELGDSALYLCASSLGYRGSTDTQYFGPGTRLTVL.

The chain carries TRBV3-1 (or the pseudogene TRBV3-2) and TRBJ2-2; TRBD1 aligns across 10 bases. Unmatched junction bases numbered 4, after V lost 6 bases and J lost 0 bases. From germline, CDR1 is LGHDT and CDR2 YNNKEL (reference sequence). This CDR3 region has 16 residues. CDR3 protein: CASSRGTGANTGELFF. CDR3 bases: TGTGCCAGCAGTCGCGGGACAGGGGCGAACACCGGGGAGCTGTTTTTT.

This clone was counted many times. In nucleotides, the CDR3 is TGTGCCAGCAGCGCGTTAGGGGACAGGGGTAATTCACCCCTCCACTTT. This translates into CASSALGDRGNSPLHF. The chain combines TRBV9 with TRBJ1-6, with 10 bases identical to TRBD1. CDR3 size: 16 residues. Germline assignment: CDR1 SGDLS and CDR2 YYNGEE. With V trimmed by 3 bases and J by 6 bases, 6 bases remained unmatched.

V usage is TRBV7-9 and J usage is TRBJ2-7, with TRBD1 matching 7 bases. V gave up 2 bases and J gave up 6 bases; unmatched junction bases: 10. CDR1 is SEHNR, CDR2 FQNEAQ, per germline (reference sequence). The CDR3 totals 15 residues. This CDR3 reads CASSLPTGLVGEQYF. CDR3 DNA: TGTGCCAGCAGCTTACCGACAGGGTTGGTGGGCGAGCAGTACTTC.

This sequence joins TRBV2 and TRBJ1-6, with no clear D. The V gene lost 5 bases and the J gene lost 6 bases, with 5 bases spanning the gap. This CDR3 is 12 amino acids long. Germline CDR1 and CDR2: SNHLY and FYNNEI. The CDR3 region is CASSRFNSPLHF. The CDR3 DNA is TGTGCCAGCAGTCGTTTTAATTCACCCCTCCACTTT.

Comment on this clone: Other DNA sequences in this specimen translate into the identical CDR3. This chain links TRBV6-5 with TRBJ1-5; TRBD1 matches 7 bases. The V and J ends lost 6 bases and 0 bases, in that order; junction bases with no gene match: 5. CDR3 length: 15 amino acids. The germline gives CDR1 MNHEY, CDR2 SVGAGI. In nucleotides, the CDR3 is TGTGCCAGCAGACGCGACAGGGATAGCAATCAGCCCCAGCATTTT. Protein sequence: CASRRDRDSNQPQHF.

This chain links TRBV6-2 or TRBV6-3 with TRBJ2-3; tentatively, D is TRBD1 (5 bases). The V end was cut by 2 bases, the J end by 7 bases, with 7 bases between. This CDR3 is built from 12 residues. The germline V gene encodes CDR1 MNHEY and CDR2 SVGEGT. Here the CDR3 DNA reads TGTGCCAGCAGTTACGGGGCAAATACGCAGTATTTT. Its protein product is CASSYGANTQYF.

The CDR3 sequence: CASSLVAGSKNIQYF. Here the CDR3 DNA reads TGTGCCAGCAGCTTAGTCGCGGGATCCAAAAACATTCAGTACTTC. The genes are TRBV7-6 and TRBJ2-4; possible D gene TRBD2, 6 bases. The CDR3 contains 15 residues. Germline CDR1 reads SGHVS; CDR2 reads FNYEAQ. V dropped 1 base and J dropped 2 bases, with 9 bases sitting between them.

The chain recombines TRBV28 with TRBJ1-5, with no clear D. The CDR3 consists of 16 residues. V was trimmed by 8 bases and J by 0 bases, leaving 17 bases between them. The germline V gene encodes CDR1 MDHEN and CDR2 SYDVKM. CDR3 DNA sequence: TGTGCCAGCGCATCCACTAGTTCATATAGCAATCAGCCCCAGCATTTT. It encodes CASASTSSYSNQPQHF.

A few counts support this clone. This sequence joins TRBV4-1 and TRBJ2-5; the match to TRBD2 covers 14 bases. The junction had 6 bases not matched to a gene; V was cut back by 4 bases and J by 5 bases. The germline V gene encodes CDR1 MGHRA and CDR2 YSYEKL. The CDR3 is 16 residues long. The DNA of the CDR3 is TGCGCCAGCAGCCCCCATTGGACTAGCGGGGGGGAGACCCAGTACTTC. Residues: CASSPHWTSGGETQYF.